This T cell receptor (beta chain) was found in a study of tumor-infiltrating lymphocytes in primary liver carcinoma listed by TCRdb under 2017. Regarding the complete study: Of the five patients, three men and two women aged 30 to 69 years, four had hepatocellular carcinoma and one had combined HCC and intrahepatic cholangiocarcinoma. TCRbeta repertoire sequencing covered 35 specimens from 5 patients: some 25 tumor regions, 5 adjacent noncancerous liver tissues and 5 peripheral blood samples. Samples yielded roughly 3.65 to 7.13 million productive TCRbeta reads; read depth did not differ significantly between tissue types. High reproducibility was observed for the technical replicate repertoires, with mean shared-clone rates approximately 0.9 and correlation coefficients above 0.98. Across five regions of each liver tumor, along with adjacent normal tissue and blood, the study brought together TCRbeta repertoire sequencing, expression microarrays and whole-exome sequencing. The five patients had tumors of stage T1-T3 N0M0, with maximum diameters ranging from roughly 4.2 to 10 cm. The full study reports these points: Because sequencing covered only the TCR beta chain and unpaired alpha chains were not captured, true repertoire diversity is likely underestimated. With just four or five patients in the study, the authors point out that the findings should be validated in a larger study. Repertoire overlap was higher between tumor regions (mean around 35%) than tumor-adjacent (17%) or tumor-blood (about 14%) pairs, consistent with antigen-driven expansion. Bulk unsorted samples precluded comparing CD4+ and CD8+ T cell repertoires. A significantly larger repertoire fraction was made up by the top 250 clones in tumors than in blood (p = 0.039).

This clonotype was counted a few times. What antigen it recognizes has not been identified. Per-base qualities were not stored, and no clone one base away is much larger. TCRbeta-specific cDNA was reverse-transcribed from approximately 460 ng total RNA using a constant-region primer and ProtoScript II reverse transcriptase. TCRbeta libraries were built with three nested multiplex PCR rounds, a slightly modified ARM-PCR procedure. A final 25-cycle PCR with Deep VentR polymerase added sample barcodes and Illumina adapters. Before sequencing, amplicons of 200-500 bp were purified from gel using a QIAquick gel extraction kit. An Illumina HiSeq 2500 was used to sequence the TCRbeta amplicons with 250-bp paired-end reads. On the study's bioinformatics: Quality trimming of reads was performed with Trimmomatic v0.33, and paired reads were merged with FLASH v1.2.11 so that full CDR3 sequences could be recovered. V, D and J germline segments were assigned to the rearranged TCRbeta sequences using MiGEC v1.2.1b. Clonotype statistics and Shannon-Wiener diversity indices were computed with VDJtools v1.0.0. To cut down on sampling bias, every analysis after diversity analysis relied on just the 250 most abundant clonotypes from each sample. In TCRdb, the public reads were trimmed at Q25 with fastp and aligned with MiXCR, with productive beta chains retained. Each record represents a unique CDR3 protein, reported with the most common genes and DNA among its rows. The V and J calls, along with clone size, are taken from TCRdb and not from the paper's own processing. The sample table contains tens of thousands of distinct CDR3 sequences; only one count was recorded for 69% of them. The ten largest account for around 24% of the sample.

Without any cell sorting, total RNA and DNA were co-extracted from around 18-30 mg of bulk tissue using the AllPrep DNA/RNA mini kit. Between November 2015 and March 2016, a handful of patients in China with histopathologically diagnosed primary liver carcinoma had their tumors surgically resected. At the time of sampling, the patients were treatment-naive and had chronic HBV infection. Pieces of fresh tumor and adjacent tissue were cut in half, with one half kept in RNAlater at -80 degrees C and the other half sent for histology. Sequenced sample: tumor-adjacent normal liver tissue. The sequence came from a man aged 40-49 years with primary liver carcinoma and hepatitis B virus infection.

The DNA is TGTGCCAGTAGTGGCAGGGGAGACTACGAGCAGTACTTC. The resulting protein is CASSGRGDYEQYF. The chain is made from TRBV12-3 or TRBV12-4 and TRBJ2-7; TRBD1 is a weak D gene call, 6 bases matching. Between the V and J ends, shortened by 9 bases and 3 bases respectively, the junction contains 15 bases. The CDR3 runs 13 residues from the cysteine to the phenylalanine. The retained sequence is limited to the CDR3, 39 bases, with the frame set at the first base.